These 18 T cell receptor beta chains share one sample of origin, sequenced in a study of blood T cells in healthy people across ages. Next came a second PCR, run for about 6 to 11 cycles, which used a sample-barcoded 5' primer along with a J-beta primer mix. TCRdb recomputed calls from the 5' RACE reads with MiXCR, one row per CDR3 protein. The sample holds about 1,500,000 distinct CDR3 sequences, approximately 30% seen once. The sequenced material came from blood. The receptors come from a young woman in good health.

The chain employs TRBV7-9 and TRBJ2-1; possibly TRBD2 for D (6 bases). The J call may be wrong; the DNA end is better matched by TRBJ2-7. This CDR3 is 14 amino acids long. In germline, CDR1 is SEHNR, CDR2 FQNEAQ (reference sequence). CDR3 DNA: TGTGCCAGCAGCCCCGGACGGGAGTACAATGAGCAGTACTTC. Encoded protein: CASSPGREYNEQYF.

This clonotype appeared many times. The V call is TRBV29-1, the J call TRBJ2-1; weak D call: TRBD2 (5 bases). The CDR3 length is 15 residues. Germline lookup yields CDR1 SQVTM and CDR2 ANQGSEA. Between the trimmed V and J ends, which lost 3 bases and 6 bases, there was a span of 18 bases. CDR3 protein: CSVELANRLSNEQFF. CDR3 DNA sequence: TGCAGCGTTGAGTTAGCGAATCGGCTTTCCAATGAGCAGTTCTTC.

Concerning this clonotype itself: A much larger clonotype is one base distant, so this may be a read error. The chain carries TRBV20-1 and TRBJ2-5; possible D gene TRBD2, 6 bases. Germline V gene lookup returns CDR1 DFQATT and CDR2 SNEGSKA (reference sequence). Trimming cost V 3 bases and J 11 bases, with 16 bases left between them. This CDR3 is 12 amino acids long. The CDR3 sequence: CSAREGISEQYF. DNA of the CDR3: TGCAGTGCTAGGGAGGGAATAAGTGAGCAGTACTTC.

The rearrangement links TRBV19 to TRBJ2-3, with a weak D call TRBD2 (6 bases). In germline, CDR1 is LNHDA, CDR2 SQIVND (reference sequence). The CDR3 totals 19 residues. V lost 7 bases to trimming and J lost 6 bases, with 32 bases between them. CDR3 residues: CASTQRGDSSSLSRDTQYF. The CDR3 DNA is TGTGCCAGTACCCAACGCGGGGACTCCTCCTCCTTGAGTAGGGATACGCAGTATTTT.

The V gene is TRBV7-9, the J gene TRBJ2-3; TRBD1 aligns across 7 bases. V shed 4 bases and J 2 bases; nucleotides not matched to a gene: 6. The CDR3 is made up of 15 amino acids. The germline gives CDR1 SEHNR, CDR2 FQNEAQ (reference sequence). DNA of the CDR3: TGTGCCAGCAGCTCACAGGGGTCTGACACAGATACGCAGTATTTT. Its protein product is CASSSQGSDTDTQYF.

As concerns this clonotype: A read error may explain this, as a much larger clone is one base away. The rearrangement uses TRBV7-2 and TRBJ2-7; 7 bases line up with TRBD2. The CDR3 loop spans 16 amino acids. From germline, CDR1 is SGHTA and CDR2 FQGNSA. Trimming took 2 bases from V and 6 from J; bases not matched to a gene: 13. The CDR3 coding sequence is TGTGCCAGCAGCTTAAGGCGTGCTAGCGGAACCTGCGAGCAGTACTTC. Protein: CASSLRRASGTCEQYF.

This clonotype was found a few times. This CDR3 is CSARRLGSYNSPLHF. DNA of the CDR3: TGCAGTGCTAGGAGGCTGGGGAGTTATAATTCACCCCTCCACTTT. The genes are TRBV20-1 and TRBJ1-6; unclear D gene. Germline CDR1 reads DFQATT; CDR2 reads SNEGSKA (reference sequence). This CDR3 contains 15 residues. The V gene lost 3 bases and the J gene lost 4 bases, with 13 bases spanning the gap.

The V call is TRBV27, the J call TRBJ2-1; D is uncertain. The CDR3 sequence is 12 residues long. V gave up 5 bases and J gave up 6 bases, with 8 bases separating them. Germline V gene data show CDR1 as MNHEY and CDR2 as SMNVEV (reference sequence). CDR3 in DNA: TGTGCCAGCAGTGACGCAGGCAATGAGCAGTTCTTC. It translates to CASSDAGNEQFF.

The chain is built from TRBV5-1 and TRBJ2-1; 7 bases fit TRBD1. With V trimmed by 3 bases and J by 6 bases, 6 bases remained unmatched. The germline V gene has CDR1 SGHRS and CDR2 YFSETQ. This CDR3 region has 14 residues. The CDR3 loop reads CASSWNTGVNEQFF. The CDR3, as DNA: TGCGCCAGCAGCTGGAATACAGGGGTCAATGAGCAGTTCTTC.

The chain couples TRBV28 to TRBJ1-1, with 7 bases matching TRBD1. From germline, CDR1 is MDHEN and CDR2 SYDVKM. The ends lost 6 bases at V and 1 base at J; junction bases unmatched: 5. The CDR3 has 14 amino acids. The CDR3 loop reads CASSWDRQNTEAFF. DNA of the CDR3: TGTGCCAGCAGCTGGGACAGACAGAACACTGAAGCTTTCTTT.

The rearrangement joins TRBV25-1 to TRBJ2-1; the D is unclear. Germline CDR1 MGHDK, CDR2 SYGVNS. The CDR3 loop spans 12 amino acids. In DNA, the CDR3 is TGTGCGACTGCTCAATTCGGCAATGAGCAGTTCTTC. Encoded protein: CATAQFGNEQFF.

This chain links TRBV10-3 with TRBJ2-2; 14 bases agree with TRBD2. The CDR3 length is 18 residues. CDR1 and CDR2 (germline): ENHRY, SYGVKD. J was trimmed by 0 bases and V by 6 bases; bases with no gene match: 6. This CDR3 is CAISGGTSGGTNTGELFF. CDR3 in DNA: TGTGCCATCAGCGGGGGGACTAGCGGGGGAACGAACACCGGGGAGCTGTTTTTT.

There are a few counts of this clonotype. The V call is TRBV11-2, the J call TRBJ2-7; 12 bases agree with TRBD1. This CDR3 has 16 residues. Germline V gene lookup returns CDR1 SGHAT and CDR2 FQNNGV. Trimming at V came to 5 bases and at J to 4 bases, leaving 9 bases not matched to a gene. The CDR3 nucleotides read TGTGCCAGCAGCACAAGTCGGGACAGGGGGCCATACGAGCAGTACTTC. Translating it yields CASSTSRDRGPYEQYF.

The CDR3 DNA is TGTGCCAGCAGGGCGGGACCTACTAGCACAGATACGCAGTATTTT. Translation: CASRAGPTSTDTQYF. The V gene is TRBV2, the J gene TRBJ2-3; D may be TRBD2 (6 bases). This CDR3 is 15 amino acids long. Per the germline V gene, CDR1 is SNHLY and CDR2 is FYNNEI. The V end was cut by 6 bases, the J end by 0 bases, with 13 bases between.

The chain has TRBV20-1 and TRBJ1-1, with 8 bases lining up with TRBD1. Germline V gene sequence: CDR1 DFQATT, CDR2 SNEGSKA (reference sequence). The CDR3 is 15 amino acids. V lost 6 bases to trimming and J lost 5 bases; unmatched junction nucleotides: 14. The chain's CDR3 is CSAKRYGTGKTEAFF. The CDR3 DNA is TGCAGTGCCAAGCGGTACGGGACAGGAAAAACTGAAGCTTTCTTT.

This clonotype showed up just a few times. CDR3 amino acids: CASSSGGARRGYTF. CDR3 coding DNA: TGTGCCAGCAGTTCGGGCGGAGCCCGTCGTGGCTACACCTTC. This chain links TRBV6-5 with TRBJ1-2; no clear D. CDR1 and CDR2 (germline): MNHEY, SVGAGI. V lost 4 bases to trimming and J lost 7 bases, with 16 bases between them. The CDR3 contains 14 residues.

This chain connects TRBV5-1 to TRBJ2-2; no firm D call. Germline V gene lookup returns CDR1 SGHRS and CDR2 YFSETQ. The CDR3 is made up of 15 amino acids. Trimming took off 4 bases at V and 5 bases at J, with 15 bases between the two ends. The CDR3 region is CASSPGGYSTGELFF. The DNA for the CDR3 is TGCGCCAGCAGCCCGGGTGGATACAGTACCGGGGAGCTGTTTTTT.

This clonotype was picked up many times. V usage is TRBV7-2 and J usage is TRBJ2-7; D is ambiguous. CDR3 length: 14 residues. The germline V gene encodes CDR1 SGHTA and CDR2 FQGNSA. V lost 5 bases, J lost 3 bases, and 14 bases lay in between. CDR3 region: CASSATALRYEQYF. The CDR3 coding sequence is TGTGCCAGCAGCGCCACGGCCCTTCGCTACGAGCAGTACTTC.